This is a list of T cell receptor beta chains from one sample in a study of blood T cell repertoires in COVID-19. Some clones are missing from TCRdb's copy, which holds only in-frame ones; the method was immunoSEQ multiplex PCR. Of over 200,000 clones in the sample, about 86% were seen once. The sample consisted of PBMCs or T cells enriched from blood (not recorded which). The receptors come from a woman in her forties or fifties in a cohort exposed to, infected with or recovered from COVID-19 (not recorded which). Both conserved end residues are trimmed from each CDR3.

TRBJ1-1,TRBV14,ASSPDSGTEAF
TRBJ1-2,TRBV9,ASSLRTGEVGYT
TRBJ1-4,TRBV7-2,ASSSGTGGKLF
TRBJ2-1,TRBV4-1,ASSLEAGGDEQF
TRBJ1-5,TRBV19,ASSIQGEVDQPQH
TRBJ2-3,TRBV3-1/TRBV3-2,ASSHTGTSGGENTQY
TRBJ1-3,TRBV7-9,ASSTSGTGVGNTIY
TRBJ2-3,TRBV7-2,ASSPQGTNTDTQY
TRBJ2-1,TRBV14,ASSQTGTGVRDEQF
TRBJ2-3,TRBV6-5,ASSLDRLDTQY
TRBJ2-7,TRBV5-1,ASSLGTEPSYEQY
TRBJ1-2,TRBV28,ASSEQGRYGYT
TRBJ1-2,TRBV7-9,ASSLAPGQGTFYGYT
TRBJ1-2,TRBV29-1,SVETTGGEDLT
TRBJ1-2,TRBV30,AWSRVARSYNYGYT
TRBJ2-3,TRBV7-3,ASSLTAGGPRDTQY
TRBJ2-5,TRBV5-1,ASSPRAREQETQY
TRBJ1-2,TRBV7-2,ASSADRGPYGYT
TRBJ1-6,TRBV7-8,ASSSTVRGDSPLH
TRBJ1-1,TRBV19,ASSTTGWVNTEAF
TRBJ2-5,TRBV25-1,ASSDSRLETQY
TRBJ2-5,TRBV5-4,ASSPEHGGRRETQY
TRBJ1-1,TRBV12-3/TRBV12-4,ASSPLAGTEAF
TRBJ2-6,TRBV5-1,ASSLWTGGSGANVLT
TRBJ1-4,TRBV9,ASSVGQGAGSEKLF
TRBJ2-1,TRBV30,AWSHRVPYNEQF
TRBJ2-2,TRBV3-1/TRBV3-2,ASSGRPNTGELF
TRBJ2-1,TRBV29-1,NIREQF
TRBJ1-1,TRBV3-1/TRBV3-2,ASSQERLGEAF
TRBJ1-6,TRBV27,ASSFRRSPLH
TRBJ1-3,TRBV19,ASSIRDTGNTIY
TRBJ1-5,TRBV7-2,ASSLQVGQPQH
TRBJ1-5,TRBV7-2,ASSLVAGGFQPQH
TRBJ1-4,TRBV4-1,ASSQEGTGVEKLF
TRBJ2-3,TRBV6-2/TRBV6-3,ASSYLGGGTDTQY
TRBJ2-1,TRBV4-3,ASSQDNGVFNEQF
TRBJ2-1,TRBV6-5,ASSRQSLNEQF
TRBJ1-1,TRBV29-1,SARNTEAF
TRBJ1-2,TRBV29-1,SGRVNRGYT
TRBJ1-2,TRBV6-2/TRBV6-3,ASSPRSHRGLGYT
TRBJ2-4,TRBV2,ASRLRTSGDIQY
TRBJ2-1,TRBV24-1,ATSEASEQF
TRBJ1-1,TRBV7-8,ASSNLRGLMNTEAF
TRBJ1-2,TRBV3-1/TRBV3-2,ASSQGDRGYT
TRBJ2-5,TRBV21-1,ASSNGGQGLETQY
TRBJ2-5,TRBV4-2,ASSPTGIGETQY
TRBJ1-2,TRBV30,AWNPIPVYGYT
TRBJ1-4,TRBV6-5,ASSYTGTGVEKLF
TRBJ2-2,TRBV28,ASTNWGTDNTGELF
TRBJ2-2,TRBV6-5,ASSTAGVNTGELF
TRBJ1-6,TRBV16,ASSQSPLSPLH
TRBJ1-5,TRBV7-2,ASSPSPGQGANQPQH
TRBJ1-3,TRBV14,ASSQSHGVGNTIY
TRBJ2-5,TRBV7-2,ASSLAGGEETQY
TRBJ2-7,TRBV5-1,ASSTTGTYEQY
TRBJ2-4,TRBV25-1,ASSPDSKNIQY
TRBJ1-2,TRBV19,ASSPRAGGGYT
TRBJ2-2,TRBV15,ATSSAGGTGELF